This is a list of T cell receptor beta chains from one sample in a study of blood T cell repertoires in COVID-19. Only in-frame clones appear in the TCRdb table, and some are missing; sequencing was by immunoSEQ multiplex PCR. The repertoire consists of under 200,000 clones, with around 82% occurring once and the leading ten covering 5.2%. The sample comprised PBMCs or T cells enriched from blood (not recorded which). These receptors all stem from a woman in her sixties with acute COVID-19. CDR3s include the opening cysteine and the closing phenylalanine or tryptophan. The D gene is left open where the match is weak. Expanded clones get a size class; other rows say once, few or many, or leave the size out.

CDR3 DNA,CDR3 protein,CDR3 length,D gene,J gene,clone size,V gene
TGCGCCAGCAGCCAAGTACTAGCGGTGCACACCACAGATACGCAGTATTTT,CASSQVLAVHTTDTQYF,17,TRBD2,TRBJ2-3,few,TRBV4-1
TGCGCCAGCAGTGGGCAGGGGGCTGCCTATGGCTACACCTTC,CASSGQGAAYGYTF,14,TRBD1,TRBJ1-2,-,TRBV10-2
TGTGCCAGCAGTTATGTCGGAGATTCACCCCTCCACTTT,CASSYVGDSPLHF,13,-,TRBJ1-6,-,TRBV6-2/TRBV6-3
TGTGCCTGGAGTGTGACGGATGGTGCGGGGACGTACTTC,CAWSVTDGAGTYF,13,-,TRBJ2-7,-,TRBV30
TGTGCCAGCAGCGAGACTAGTCGCTCCTACGAGCAGTACTTC,CASSETSRSYEQYF,14,-,TRBJ2-7,-,TRBV11-3
TGTGCCAGCACCTTTACAGACACCGGGGAGCTGTTTTTT,CASTFTDTGELFF,13,-,TRBJ2-2,-,TRBV12-3/TRBV12-4
TGCGCCACCCAGACAGGGGACTGGAACACCGGGGAGCTGTTTTTT,CATQTGDWNTGELFF,15,TRBD1,TRBJ2-2,-,TRBV5-1
TGTGCCAGCAGCTCCAGCACGGGTGTAGGCTACACCTTC,CASSSSTGVGYTF,13,-,TRBJ1-2,once,TRBV7-9
TGTGCCAGTCGCGGGCGGACAGGGAGCACAGATACGCAGTATTTT,CASRGRTGSTDTQYF,15,TRBD1,TRBJ2-3,-,TRBV19
TGTGCCACCATTAAGGGTCCCGGACAGGGTGGCTACACCTTC,CATIKGPGQGGYTF,14,TRBD1,TRBJ1-2,-,TRBV7-9
TGTGCCAGCAGCAACTCGGACAGGGCGGAATCGGTGGGTGGCTACACCTTC,CASSNSDRAESVGGYTF,17,TRBD1,TRBJ1-2,-,TRBV11-3
TGCGCCAGCAGTACGACTAGCGGAAATTACAATGAGCAGTTCTTC,CASSTTSGNYNEQFF,15,TRBD2,TRBJ2-1,-,TRBV5-1
TGCGCCAGTGCTACCGGGACAGGGTTATCGGCCGGGGAGCTGTTTTTT,CASATGTGLSAGELFF,16,TRBD1,TRBJ2-2,-,TRBV10-2
TGCGCCAGCAGCCAATCCGGGGACAGGGTGAACAATCAGCCCCAGCATTTT,CASSQSGDRVNNQPQHF,17,TRBD1,TRBJ1-5,-,TRBV4-1
TGTGCCAGCAGTTCGTATTGGACGGACAGAAATGAAAAACTGTTTTTT,CASSSYWTDRNEKLFF,16,-,TRBJ1-4,-,TRBV27
TGCGCCAGCAGTGAGTCGATAGCGGGAGAGCAGTTCTTC,CASSESIAGEQFF,13,TRBD2,TRBJ2-1,few,TRBV10-1
TGTGCCAGGCGGGGGGCAGGGTTGTTTAACACCATATATTTT,CARRGAGLFNTIYF,14,-,TRBJ1-3,-,TRBV25-1
TGTGCCAGTAGACCGGGACAGGGGTTGGGCTACACCTTC,CASRPGQGLGYTF,13,TRBD1,TRBJ1-2,few,TRBV19
TGTGCCAGCAACCCGGCGGGACGGAGGAACACTGAAGCTTTCTTT,CASNPAGRRNTEAFF,15,-,TRBJ1-1,-,TRBV7-2
TGTGCCACTCGACTATCATACACCGGGGAGCTGTTTTTT,CATRLSYTGELFF,13,-,TRBJ2-2,-,TRBV19
TGTGCCAGTAGTACCCGACAGGCCCCCCAGACAGATACGCAGTATTTT,CASSTRQAPQTDTQYF,16,-,TRBJ2-3,-,TRBV19
TGTGCCAGCAAACCCGAGAGGGATACAGCTGAAGCTTTCTTT,CASKPERDTAEAFF,14,-,TRBJ1-1,few,TRBV11-2
TGTGCCAGTAGTTCGGGACAGGGGATCTCTAACTATGGCTACACCTTC,CASSSGQGISNYGYTF,16,TRBD1,TRBJ1-2,few,TRBV19
TGTGCCAGTAGTATTAGTGGCAGGGGTGGGTACAATGAGCAGTTCTTC,CASSISGRGGYNEQFF,16,-,TRBJ2-1,-,TRBV19
TGCGCCAGCAGCCAGACAGGCTCCAGGCCCCAGCATTTT,CASSQTGSRPQHF,13,-,TRBJ1-5,-,TRBV4-1
TGTGCCAGTAGGTCCAACGACAGGGGCTATGGCTACACCTTC,CASRSNDRGYGYTF,14,TRBD1,TRBJ1-2,-,TRBV19
TGTGCCAGCAGCTTAATAGCGGGAGCTGAGCAGTTCTTC,CASSLIAGAEQFF,13,TRBD2,TRBJ2-1,-,TRBV7-2
TGCGCCAGCAGCTTACAGGGTGCCACTAATGAAAAACTGTTTTTT,CASSLQGATNEKLFF,15,-,TRBJ1-4,once,TRBV5-1
TGCGCCAGCAGCTTGCCAGGGTCTGAAGCTTTCTTT,CASSLPGSEAFF,12,-,TRBJ1-1,-,TRBV5-1
TGTGCCAGTAGTATAGGGCCTTACAATCAGCCCCAGCATTTT,CASSIGPYNQPQHF,14,-,TRBJ1-5,-,TRBV19
TGTGCCAGCAGCCTAACCTACAATGAGCAGTTCTTC,CASSLTYNEQFF,12,-,TRBJ2-1,-,TRBV12-3/TRBV12-4
TGTGCCAGCAGCCAAGATATCGGCAGGGCCCAGCCCCAGCATTTT,CASSQDIGRAQPQHF,15,-,TRBJ1-5,few,TRBV3-1/TRBV3-2
TGCGCCAGCAGCTTGTTAATTGACAGCCCCTATGAGCAGTTCTTC,CASSLLIDSPYEQFF,15,-,TRBJ2-1,-,TRBV5-1
TGTGCCAGCAGCTTGGAGAGACTAGCTTGGTCCAATGAGCAGTTCTTC,CASSLERLAWSNEQFF,16,TRBD2,TRBJ2-1,-,TRBV5-6
TGTGCCAGCAGCCAAGATTCGGGGGATACGCAGTATTTT,CASSQDSGDTQYF,13,-,TRBJ2-3,-,TRBV14
TGTGCCAGCAGTTTAGCGGTGCTCACCGGGGAGCTGTTTTTT,CASSLAVLTGELFF,14,-,TRBJ2-2,-,TRBV28
TGTGCCACCAGTGACCCAGGGGGCACCTACAATGAGCAGTTCTTC,CATSDPGGTYNEQFF,15,TRBD1,TRBJ2-1,-,TRBV24-1
TGTGCCAGCAGCTCCCAGTGGCCGAGAGGGGGCTACACCTTC,CASSSQWPRGGYTF,14,-,TRBJ1-2,-,TRBV5-6
TGTGCCAGCAGCGAGGACACGAACACTGAAGCTTTCTTT,CASSEDTNTEAFF,13,-,TRBJ1-1,-,TRBV3-1/TRBV3-2
TGTGCCAGCAGTTTCGGTGTTTACTATGGCTACACCTTC,CASSFGVYYGYTF,13,-,TRBJ1-2,-,TRBV28